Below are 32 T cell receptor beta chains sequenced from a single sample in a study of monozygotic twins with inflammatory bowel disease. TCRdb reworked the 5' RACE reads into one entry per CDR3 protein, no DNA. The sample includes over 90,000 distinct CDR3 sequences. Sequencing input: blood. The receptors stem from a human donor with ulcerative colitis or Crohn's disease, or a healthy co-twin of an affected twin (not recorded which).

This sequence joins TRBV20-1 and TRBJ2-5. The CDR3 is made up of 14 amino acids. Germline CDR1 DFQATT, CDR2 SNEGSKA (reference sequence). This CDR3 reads CSATLRKYQETQYF.

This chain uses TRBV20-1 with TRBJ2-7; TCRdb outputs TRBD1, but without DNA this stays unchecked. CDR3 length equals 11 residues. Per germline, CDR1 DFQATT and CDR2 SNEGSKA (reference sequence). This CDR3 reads CSTRPSREQYF.

CDR3 amino acids: CSAPRQNQETQYF. This chain joins TRBV20-1 and TRBJ2-5. The CDR3 is 13 amino acids. In germline, CDR1 is DFQATT, CDR2 SNEGSKA (reference sequence).

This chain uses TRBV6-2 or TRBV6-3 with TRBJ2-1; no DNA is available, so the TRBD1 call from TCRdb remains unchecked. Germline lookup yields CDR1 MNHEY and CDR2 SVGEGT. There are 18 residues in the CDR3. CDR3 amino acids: CASSYLAAFRGPIDEQFF.

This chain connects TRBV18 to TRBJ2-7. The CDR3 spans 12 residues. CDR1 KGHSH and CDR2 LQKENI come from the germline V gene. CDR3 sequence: CASSQQSYEQYF.

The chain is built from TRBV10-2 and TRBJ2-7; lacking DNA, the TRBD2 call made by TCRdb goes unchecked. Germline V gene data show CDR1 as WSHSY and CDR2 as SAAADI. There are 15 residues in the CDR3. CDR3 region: CASSGWTSGFYEQYF.

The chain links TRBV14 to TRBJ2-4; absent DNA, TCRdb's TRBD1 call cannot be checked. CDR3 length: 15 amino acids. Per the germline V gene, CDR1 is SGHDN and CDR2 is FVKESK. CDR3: CASSRARDVTSIQYF.

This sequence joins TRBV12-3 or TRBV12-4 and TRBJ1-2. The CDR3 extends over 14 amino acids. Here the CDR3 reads CASSSSGPLYGYTF.

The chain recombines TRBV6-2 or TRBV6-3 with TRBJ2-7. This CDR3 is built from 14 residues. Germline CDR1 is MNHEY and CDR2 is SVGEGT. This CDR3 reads CASSFDRGTYEQYF.

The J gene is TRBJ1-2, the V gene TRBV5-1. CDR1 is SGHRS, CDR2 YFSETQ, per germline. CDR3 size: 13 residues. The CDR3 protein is CASSQDPNYGYTF.

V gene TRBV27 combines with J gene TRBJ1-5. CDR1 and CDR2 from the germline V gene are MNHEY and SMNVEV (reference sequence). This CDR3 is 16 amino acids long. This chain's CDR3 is CASSLRQGINNQPQHF.

CDR3: CASSQDQLGASGRTYNEQFF. V and J are TRBV4-3 and TRBJ2-1; TCRdb's assignment of TRBD1 cannot be checked, as there is no DNA. Germline V gene sequence: CDR1 LGHNA, CDR2 YSLEER. This CDR3 comprises 20 residues.

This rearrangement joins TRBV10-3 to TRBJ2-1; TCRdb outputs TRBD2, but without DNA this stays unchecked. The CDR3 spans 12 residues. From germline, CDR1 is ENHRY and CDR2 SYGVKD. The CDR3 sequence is CANGRGYNEQFF.

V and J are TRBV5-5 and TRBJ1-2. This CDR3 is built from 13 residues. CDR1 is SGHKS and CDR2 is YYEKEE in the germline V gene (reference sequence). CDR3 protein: CASSLLGSYGYTF.

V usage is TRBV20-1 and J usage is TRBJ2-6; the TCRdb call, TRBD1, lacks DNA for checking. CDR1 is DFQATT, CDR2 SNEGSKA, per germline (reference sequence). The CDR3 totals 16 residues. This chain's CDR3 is CSARDTGSSGANVLTF.

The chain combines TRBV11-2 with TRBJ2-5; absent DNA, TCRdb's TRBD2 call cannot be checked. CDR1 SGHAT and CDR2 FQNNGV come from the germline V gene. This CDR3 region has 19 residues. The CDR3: CASSPIGLAGVRGAETQYF.

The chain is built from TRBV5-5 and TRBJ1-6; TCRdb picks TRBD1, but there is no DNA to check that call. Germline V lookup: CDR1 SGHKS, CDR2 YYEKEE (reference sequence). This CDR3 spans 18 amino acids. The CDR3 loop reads CASSLVTGVSSYNSPLHF.

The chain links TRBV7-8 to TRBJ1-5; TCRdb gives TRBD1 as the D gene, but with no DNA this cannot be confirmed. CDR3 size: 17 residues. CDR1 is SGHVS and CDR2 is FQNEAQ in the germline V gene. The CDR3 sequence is CASSLSGQGVSNQPQHF.

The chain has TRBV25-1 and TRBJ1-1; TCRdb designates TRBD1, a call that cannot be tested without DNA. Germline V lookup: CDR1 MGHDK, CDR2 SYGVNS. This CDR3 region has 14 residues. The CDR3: CASREGTLNTEAFF.

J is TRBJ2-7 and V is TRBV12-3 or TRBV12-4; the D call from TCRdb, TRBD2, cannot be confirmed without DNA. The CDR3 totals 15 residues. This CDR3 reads CASSHLSGGGYEQYF.

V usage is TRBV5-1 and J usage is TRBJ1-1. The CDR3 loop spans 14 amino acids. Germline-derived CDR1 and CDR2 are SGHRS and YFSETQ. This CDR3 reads CASSLGNRPHEAFF.

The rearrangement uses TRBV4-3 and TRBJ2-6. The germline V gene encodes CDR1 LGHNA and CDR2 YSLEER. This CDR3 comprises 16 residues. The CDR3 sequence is CASSQELLSGANVLTF.

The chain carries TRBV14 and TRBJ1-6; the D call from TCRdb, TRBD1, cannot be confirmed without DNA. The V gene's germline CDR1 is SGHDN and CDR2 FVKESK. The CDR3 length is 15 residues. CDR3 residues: CASSQQGANNSPLHF.

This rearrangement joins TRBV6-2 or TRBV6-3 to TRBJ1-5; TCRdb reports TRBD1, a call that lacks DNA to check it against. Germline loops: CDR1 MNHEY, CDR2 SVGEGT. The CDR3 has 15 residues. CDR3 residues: CASRRDATWFQPQHF.

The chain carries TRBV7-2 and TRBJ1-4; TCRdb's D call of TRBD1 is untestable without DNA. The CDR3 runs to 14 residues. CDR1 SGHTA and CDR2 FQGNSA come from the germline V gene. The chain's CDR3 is CASSFQGAVEKLFF.

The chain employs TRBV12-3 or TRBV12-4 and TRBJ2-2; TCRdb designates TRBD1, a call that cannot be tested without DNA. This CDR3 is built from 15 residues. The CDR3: CASSFRTGLTGELFF.

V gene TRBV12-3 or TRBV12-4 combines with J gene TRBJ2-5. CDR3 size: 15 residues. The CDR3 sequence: CASSYSREYIETQYF.

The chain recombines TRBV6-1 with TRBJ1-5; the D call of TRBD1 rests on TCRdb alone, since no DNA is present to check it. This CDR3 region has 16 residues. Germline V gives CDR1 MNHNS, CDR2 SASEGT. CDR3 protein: CASRFKRDGPNQPQHF.

The CDR3: CASRLSLRGLFF. V usage is TRBV12-3 or TRBV12-4 and J usage is TRBJ2-2. CDR3 length: 12 residues.

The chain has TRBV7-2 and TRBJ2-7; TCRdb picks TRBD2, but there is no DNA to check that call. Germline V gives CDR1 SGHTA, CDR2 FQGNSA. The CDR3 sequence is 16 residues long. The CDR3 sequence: CASSDPSGTSGYEQYF.

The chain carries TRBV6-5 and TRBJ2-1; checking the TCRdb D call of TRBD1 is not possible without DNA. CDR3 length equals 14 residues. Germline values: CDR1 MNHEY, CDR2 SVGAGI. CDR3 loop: CASSSPVSIYEQFF.

The CDR3 region is CASSLGRGDQPQHF. The V gene is TRBV5-1, the J gene TRBJ1-5; with no DNA, the TCRdb D assignment of TRBD1 cannot be verified. The CDR3 is 14 amino acids. Germline V gives CDR1 SGHRS, CDR2 YFSETQ.